A selection of T cell receptor beta chains follows, all from one sample in a study of spatial heterogeneity in lung cancer. TCRdb analysed the 5' RACE reads with MiXCR anew, one entry per CDR3 protein. The table has 25,000 to 30,000 distinct CDR3 sequences, around 6.9% seen once. Material: lung tumor tissue, obtained at surgery. These receptors came from a male donor with early-stage non-small cell lung cancer. Each CDR3 is given with its conserved first and last residue. Fields, in order: J gene, V gene, D gene, clone size, CDR3 protein, CDR3 DNA. The D gene is left open where the match is weak. Where a row states a size, it is once, few, many or the class of an expanded clone; other rows omit it.

>TRBJ1-1|TRBV6-2/TRBV6-3|TRBD1|NA
CASSAQGGTEAFF
TGTGCCAGCAGTGCGCAGGGGGGGACTGAAGCTTTCTTT
>TRBJ2-7|TRBV5-6|NA|NA
CASSVTGTHSYEQYF
TGTGCCAGCAGCGTGACCGGGACCCACTCCTACGAGCAGTACTTC
>TRBJ1-4|TRBV7-8|NA|NA
CASSLGRAGGEKLFF
TGTGCCAGCAGCTTGGGCAGGGCGGGAGGTGAAAAACTGTTTTTT
>TRBJ1-5|TRBV15|NA|many
CATSTSRVTNQPQHF
TGTGCCACCAGTACTAGCAGGGTAACAAATCAGCCCCAGCATTTT
>TRBJ2-2|TRBV12-3/TRBV12-4|NA|NA
CASSPPGRQANTGELFF
TGTGCCAGCAGCCCCCCCGGACGCCAGGCGAACACCGGGGAGCTGTTTTTT
>TRBJ1-2|TRBV7-2|NA|medium-sized
CASSQKGQSYGYTF
TGTGCCAGCAGCCAGAAGGGGCAGAGCTATGGCTACACCTTC
>TRBJ2-3|TRBV27|TRBD1|many
CATHQGAYTTDTQYF
TGTGCCACCCACCAGGGGGCCTATACCACAGATACGCAGTATTTT
>TRBJ1-2|TRBV11-2|NA|many
CASSLSAGENYGYTF
TGTGCCAGCAGCTTAAGTGCAGGGGAGAACTATGGCTACACCTTC
>TRBJ2-3|TRBV24-1|TRBD1|many
CATSGTGTDTQYF
TGTGCCACCAGTGGGACAGGGACAGATACGCAGTATTTT
>TRBJ1-1|TRBV5-1|TRBD1|NA
CASSTGTALNTEAFF
TGCGCCAGCAGCACTGGGACAGCCCTGAACACTGAAGCTTTCTTT
>TRBJ2-2|TRBV5-4|NA|NA
CASSLGGQGTGELFF
TGTGCCAGCAGCTTGGGGGGCCAGGGCACCGGGGAGCTGTTTTTT
>TRBJ2-3|TRBV29-1|NA|many
CSVEGEQADTQYF
TGCAGCGTTGAAGGGGAGCAGGCAGATACGCAGTATTTT
>TRBJ1-2|TRBV6-5|NA|many
CASSYSGGSRSGYTF
TGTGCCAGCAGTTACTCTGGAGGGAGTCGAAGTGGCTACACCTTC
>TRBJ1-2|TRBV27|NA|many
CASSLGEIITDGYTF
TGTGCCAGCAGTTTAGGGGAAATCATAACCGATGGCTACACCTTC
>TRBJ2-3|TRBV6-6|NA|many
CAISSRGLTDTQYF
TGTGCCATTTCTAGCCGTGGGCTCACAGATACGCAGTATTTT
>TRBJ2-1|TRBV5-5|TRBD1|NA
CASSLGGTGVNEQFF
TGTGCCAGCAGCTTGGGCGGGACAGGGGTCAATGAGCAGTTCTTC
>TRBJ2-7|TRBV6-2/TRBV6-3|TRBD2|few
CASSPGGGEQYF
TGTGCCAGCAGCCCCGGGGGGGGCGAGCAGTACTTC
>TRBJ1-1|TRBV18|NA|many
CASSPRANTEAFF
TGTGCCAGCTCACCACGTGCGAACACTGAAGCTTTCTTT
>TRBJ1-1|TRBV3-1|NA|few
CASSQSPLTEAFF
TGTGCCAGCAGTCAATCGCCCCTTACAGAAGCTTTCTTT
>TRBJ2-4|TRBV10-1|NA|many
CASSESTGENIQYF
TGCGCCAGCAGTGAGTCGACCGGGGAAAACATTCAGTACTTC
>TRBJ2-7|TRBV7-9|NA|many
CASSPDWSSYEQYF
TGTGCCAGCAGCCCAGACTGGAGCTCCTACGAGCAGTACTTC
>TRBJ2-7|TRBV7-6|NA|many
CASSPGYPPDGGYEQYF
TGTGCCAGCAGCCCCGGATACCCCCCGGACGGAGGCTACGAGCAGTACTTC